The clone carrying this T cell receptor beta chain showed up just a few times. Its antigen remains unknown. The data were taken from a study of identical twins. Study conclusions and caveats: Twin pairs had excess sharing that was weaker in beta out-of-frame sequences. Possibly, invariant MAIT and iNKT cells partly confounded zero-insertion analyses.

A universal primer site arose from template switching, and cDNA bore unique molecular identifiers. TCRdb analysed the 5' RACE reads with MiXCR anew, one entry per CDR3 protein. This table has 450,000 to 650,000 distinct CDR3 sequences, roughly 15% appearing once. A further study also used this sample, focusing on yellow fever vaccine responses in identical twins. That source reports: Twins' vaccine T cell response reportedly seemed partly convergent, partly personalized.

This receptor was identified in a young woman in good health. Sequencing was carried out using CD4+ T cells sorted from blood.

The CDR3 DNA reads as TGCGCCAGCAGCCAACCCGGGACACTAACCGGAAACACCATATATTTT. Its translation is CASSQPGTLTGNTIYF. The chain carries TRBV4-1 and TRBJ1-3; the D gene is possibly TRBD1 (6 bases). Per germline, CDR1 MGHRA and CDR2 YSYEKL. V lost 2 bases, J lost 4 bases, and 15 bases lay in between. The CDR3 runs to 16 residues.